Each of the 26 T cell receptor beta chains below was sequenced from the same sample in a study of identifying expanded T cells in peripheral blood. Using immunoSEQ multiplex PCR, the repertoire was profiled, and TCRdb retains in-frame clones only, with some absent. The repertoire holds 60,000 to 70,000 clones, approximately 82% seen once, with about 18% in the top ten. Material for sequencing was blood. These TCRs come from a person between 18 and 75 years old in good health.

V is TRBV5-1 and J is TRBJ2-1; possibly TRBD2 for D (5 bases). V gave up 6 bases and J gave up 7 bases, with 20 bases separating them. The CDR3 spans 15 residues. The germline V gene encodes CDR1 SGHRS and CDR2 YFSETQ. The CDR3 DNA is TGCGCCAGCACCTCCGGGGAAGCTTTCGTGAATGAGCAGTTCTTC. Its protein is CASTSGEAFVNEQFF.

This chain uses TRBV2 with TRBJ1-5; unclear D gene. V was pared by 4 bases and J by 1 base, with 8 bases between. CDR3 size: 14 residues. Germline V gives CDR1 SNHLY, CDR2 FYNNEI. The CDR3 DNA reads as TGTGCCAGCAGTGCCCAACGGAGCAATCAGCCCCAGCATTTT. Protein: CASSAQRSNQPQHF.

The chain carries TRBV6-5 and TRBJ2-1, with 12 bases aligning to TRBD2. Germline lookup yields CDR1 MNHEY and CDR2 SVGAGI. This CDR3 comprises 15 residues. The ends lost 2 bases at V and 6 bases at J; junction bases unmatched: 2. Here the CDR3 DNA reads TGTGCCAGCAGTTACCTAGCGGGAGGGTCCAATGAGCAGTTCTTC. This codes for CASSYLAGGSNEQFF.

The chain employs TRBV5-1 and TRBJ1-3, with D unresolved. With 0 bases removed from V and 6 bases from J, the gap between germline ends came to 13 bases. The CDR3 totals 15 residues. Germline V CDR1 and CDR2: SGHRS, YFSETQ. The DNA of the CDR3 is TGCGCCAGCAGCTTGGTACCCGGGAAGGAAAACACCATATATTTT. Encoded protein: CASSLVPGKENTIYF.

The V gene is TRBV12-5, the J gene TRBJ1-1; unclear D gene. CDR1 and CDR2 from the germline V gene are LGHNT and FRNRAP. With 4 bases removed from V and 4 bases from J, the gap between germline ends came to 19 bases. The CDR3 runs 16 residues. For the CDR3, the DNA is TGTGCTAGTGGTTCCGTGTCCTCCTTCATCGGCACTGAAGCTTTCTTT. Translation: CASGSVSSFIGTEAFF.

The chain has TRBV2 and TRBJ2-1; unclear D gene. The CDR3 has 13 residues. Germline CDR1 reads SNHLY; CDR2 reads FYNNEI. Trimming stripped 5 bases from V and 8 bases from J, with 13 bases between. The CDR3 DNA sequence: TGTGCCAGCAGTACGAGAGCTCGAGATGAGCAGTTCTTC. The encoded protein is CASSTRARDEQFF.

The V gene is TRBV5-1, the J gene TRBJ1-1, with TRBD1 matching 9 bases. Trimming removed 2 bases from V and 5 bases from J; junction bases left unmatched: 4. In germline, CDR1 is SGHRS, CDR2 YFSETQ. This CDR3 has 14 amino acids. This CDR3 reads CASSFGTGWTEAFF. DNA for the CDR3: TGCGCCAGCAGCTTCGGGACAGGGTGGACTGAAGCTTTCTTT.

V gene TRBV7-9 combines with J gene TRBJ1-1; the D gene is possibly TRBD1 (6 bases). Trimming took 0 bases from V and 3 from J, leaving 14 bases between them. CDR1 and CDR2 from the germline V gene are SEHNR and FQNEAQ (reference sequence). The CDR3 has 16 residues. DNA of the CDR3: TGTGCCAGCAGCTTAGCCCCCCAGGGGAGGGACACTGAAGCTTTCTTT. Translating it yields CASSLAPQGRDTEAFF.

This rearrangement joins TRBV5-1 to TRBJ2-3; no definite D call. This CDR3 comprises 12 residues. Germline V gives CDR1 SGHRS, CDR2 YFSETQ. Trimming left V 6 bases short and J 8 bases short, with 13 bases between. CDR3 nucleotide sequence: TGCGCCAGCACCCCGACGTCAGGTACGCAGTATTTT. Amino acid sequence: CASTPTSGTQYF.

Only one count was recorded for this clone. The V gene is TRBV5-6, the J gene TRBJ1-1; maybe TRBD1 (5 bases). The germline CDR1 and CDR2 sequences are SGHDT and YYEEEE. This CDR3 spans 14 amino acids. V lost 0 bases to trimming and J lost 7 bases, with 13 bases between them. This CDR3 is CASSLDYGAGEAFF. CDR3 in DNA: TGTGCCAGCAGCTTGGACTATGGGGCCGGTGAAGCTTTCTTT.

The table lists this clone with a few counts. This chain uses TRBV5-1 with TRBJ1-2; D not certain. CDR1 and CDR2 from the germline V gene are SGHRS and YFSETQ. V was cut by 4 bases and J by 4 bases, with 11 bases left in between. CDR3 length: 13 amino acids. CDR3 sequence reads: CASSLDRSYGYTF. CDR3 sequence (DNA): TGCGCCAGCAGCCTGGACCGTAGCTATGGCTACACCTTC. Full variable domain (remainder filled in from reference TRBV5-1 and TRBJ1-2): KAGVTQTPRYLIKTRGQQVTLSCSPISGHRSVSWYQQTPGQGLQFLFEYFSETQRNKGNFPGRFSGRQFSNSRSEMNVSTLELGDSALYLCASSLDRSYGYTFGSGTRLTVV.

This sequence joins TRBV9 and TRBJ1-2, with D tentatively TRBD1 (5 bases). CDR1 is SGDLS and CDR2 is YYNGEE in the germline V gene. The CDR3 has 15 residues. V was shortened by 2 bases and J by 0 bases, with 11 bases between the two germline ends. The CDR3 reads CASSVGAQANYGYTF. CDR3 nucleotide sequence: TGTGCCAGCAGCGTCGGGGCCCAAGCTAACTATGGCTACACCTTC.

The rearrangement links TRBV9 to TRBJ1-6; TRBD1 agrees at 7 bases. The CDR3 is 14 amino acids. V gave up 3 bases and J gave up 5 bases; unmatched junction bases: 2. Germline-derived CDR1 and CDR2 are SGDLS and YYNGEE. CDR3 nucleotide sequence: TGTGCCAGCAGCGGTCAGGGGGATAATTCACCCCTCCACTTT. Amino acid sequence: CASSGQGDNSPLHF.

This clone has a handful of counts. The rearrangement uses TRBV5-4 and TRBJ2-5; TRBD2 agrees at 13 bases. Germline CDR1 reads SGHNT; CDR2 reads YYREEE (reference sequence). J was trimmed by 2 bases and V by 4 bases; bases with no gene match: 5. CDR3 length: 16 amino acids. Written as DNA, the CDR3 is TGTGCCAGCAGCCCCCGGACTAGCGGGAGACAAGAGACCCAGTACTTC. Protein sequence: CASSPRTSGRQETQYF.

The chain employs TRBV6-6 and TRBJ1-1, with TRBD1 matching 7 bases. After removal of 6 bases from V and 3 bases from J, the junction contained 7 bases not matched to a gene. This CDR3 has 14 amino acids. Germline lookup yields CDR1 MNHNY and CDR2 SVGAGI (reference sequence). CDR3 protein: CASRPGGSDTEAFF. CDR3 nucleotide sequence: TGTGCCAGCAGGCCAGGGGGTTCTGACACTGAAGCTTTCTTT.

This clone has a handful of counts. The chain uses TRBV30 and TRBJ1-5; D gene ambiguous. There are 15 residues in the CDR3. Trimming removed 5 bases from V and 2 bases from J, with 16 bases in between. Germline V gene sequence: CDR1 GTSNPN, CDR2 SVGIG (reference sequence). DNA for the CDR3: TGTGCCTGGCTCGGACCGTCCGGGGGCAATCAGCCCCAGCATTTT. Protein sequence: CAWLGPSGGNQPQHF.

J is TRBJ1-6 and V is TRBV18; 7 bases line up with TRBD1. CDR1 KGHSH and CDR2 LQKENI come from the germline V gene. Losses at the gene ends were 4 bases for V and 7 bases for J; bases not matched to a gene: 4. This CDR3 is built from 14 residues. Here the CDR3 DNA reads TGTGCCAGCTCACGGGACAGTAAGAATTCACCCCTCCACTTT. This encodes CASSRDSKNSPLHF.

The chain is built from TRBV19 and TRBJ2-4, with D tentatively TRBD1 or TRBD2 (6 bases each). V lost 3 bases to trimming and J lost 0 bases, with 12 bases between them. The CDR3 has 16 residues. Germline V gene sequence: CDR1 LNHDA, CDR2 SQIVND (reference sequence). The CDR3 bases are TGTGCCAGTAGTATCGTCGGGGGCCTAGCCAAAAACATTCAGTACTTC. Amino acids: CASSIVGGLAKNIQYF.

As DNA, the CDR3 is TGTGCCAGCAGCCCTGGGACGTGGAACACTGAAGCTTTCTTT. Encoded protein: CASSPGTWNTEAFF. The chain joins TRBV28 to TRBJ1-1; possibly TRBD1 for D (5 bases). The CDR3 runs 14 residues. Germline V lookup: CDR1 MDHEN, CDR2 SYDVKM. The germline V and J ends were trimmed by 6 bases and 1 base, with 12 bases remaining between them.

V usage is TRBV25-1 and J usage is TRBJ1-3, with D hard to call. Germline loops: CDR1 MGHDK, CDR2 SYGVNS. V lost 2 bases to trimming and J lost 2 bases, with 7 bases between them. This CDR3 has 14 residues. The chain's CDR3 is CASSEPSTGNTIYF. CDR3 nucleotides: TGTGCCAGCAGTGAACCCAGCACTGGAAACACCATATATTTT.

The genes are TRBV5-1 and TRBJ2-3; 7 bases fit TRBD1. This CDR3 is 15 amino acids long. The J segment lost 8 bases and the V segment lost 4 bases, leaving 13 bases of the junction unmatched. Per germline, CDR1 SGHRS and CDR2 YFSETQ. CDR3 sequence (DNA): TGCGCCAGCAGCGAACCAGGGGGTTTAAAGGGTACGCAGTATTTT. Translating it yields CASSEPGGLKGTQYF. The whole variable domain, filled in from reference TRBV5-1 and TRBJ2-3, reads KAGVTQTPRYLIKTRGQQVTLSCSPISGHRSVSWYQQTPGQGLQFLFEYFSETQRNKGNFPGRFSGRQFSNSRSEMNVSTLELGDSALYLCASSEPGGLKGTQYFGPGTRLTVL.

The chain joins TRBV7-2 to TRBJ2-5; D may be TRBD2 (6 bases). The V end lost 3 bases, the J end lost 1 base, and 9 bases lay between the germline ends. The CDR3 has 14 amino acids. Germline CDR1 and CDR2: SGHTA and FQGNSA. CDR3 nucleotides: TGTGCCAGCAGCTTTAACGGGGGCCAAGAGACCCAGTACTTC. Its translation is CASSFNGGQETQYF.

The chain recombines TRBV5-4 with TRBJ2-1; tentatively, D is TRBD1 or TRBD2 (5 bases each). V lost 4 bases, J lost 10 bases, and 27 bases lay in between. Looked up from germline, CDR1 is SGHNT and CDR2 is YYREEE (reference sequence). The CDR3 is made up of 17 amino acids. The CDR3 DNA sequence: TGTGCCAGCAGCGGTCAAGGGCTGACGGGACCCGTGAAGGAGCAGTTCTTC. It specifies CASSGQGLTGPVKEQFF.

V and J are TRBV5-6 and TRBJ2-7; D perhaps matches TRBD2 (5 bases). The CDR3 is 14 residues long. Per the germline V gene, CDR1 is SGHDT and CDR2 is YYEEEE. The germline V and J ends were trimmed by 1 base and 3 bases, with 11 bases remaining between them. The CDR3 reads CASSLRLAGYEQYV. The CDR3 region has the DNA TGTGCCAGCAGCTTGAGGCTAGCCGGCTACGAGCAGTACGTC.

J is TRBJ2-1 and V is TRBV29-1; 7 bases align to TRBD2. Trimming removed 8 bases from V and 9 bases from J; junction bases left unmatched: 19. Germline-derived CDR1 and CDR2 are SQVTM and ANQGSEA. This CDR3 spans 15 amino acids. CDR3 residues: CSTGGAFGGITEQFF. Written as DNA, the CDR3 is TGCAGCACGGGGGGAGCTTTTGGAGGTATCACTGAGCAGTTCTTC.

V gene TRBV5-4 combines with J gene TRBJ2-7; TRBD2 matches 8 bases. Germline CDR1 and CDR2: SGHNT and YYREEE (reference sequence). The CDR3 loop spans 15 amino acids. Losses at the gene ends were 4 bases for V and 4 bases for J; bases not matched to a gene: 10. The CDR3 sequence is CASSQDSASGYEQYF. The DNA for the CDR3 is TGTGCCAGCAGCCAAGATTCAGCTAGCGGGTACGAGCAGTACTTC.